The entry below describes one T cell receptor (beta chain). At the DNA level, this CDR3 is encoded by other sequences in the same sample as well. The assay was immunoSEQ multiplex PCR, and TCRdb's table has in-frame clones only and misses some. The profile covers roughly 380,000 clones, with roughly nine tenths appearing a single time and roughly 3.9% taken by the ten largest. The record originates from a study of blood T cell repertoires in COVID-19. Background on the study: Whether acute or convalescent, the COVID-19 samples came from the United States, Italy and Spain.

The CDR3 sequence is 13 residues long. J gave up 1 base and V 10 bases, and 2 bases lay outside the gene matches. CDR1 is KGHDR, CDR2 SFDVKD, per germline. Seattle enrolled patients during active infection and tracked them longitudinally. This rearrangement joins TRBV24-1 to TRBJ2-2; 7 bases match TRBD1. Specimen: peripheral blood. This receptor was obtained from a woman aged 55-69 years with COVID-19, enrolled during active disease. The CDR3 DNA sequence: TGTGCCACGCGACAGGGGAACACCGGGGAGCTGTTTTTT. This encodes CATRQGNTGELFF.